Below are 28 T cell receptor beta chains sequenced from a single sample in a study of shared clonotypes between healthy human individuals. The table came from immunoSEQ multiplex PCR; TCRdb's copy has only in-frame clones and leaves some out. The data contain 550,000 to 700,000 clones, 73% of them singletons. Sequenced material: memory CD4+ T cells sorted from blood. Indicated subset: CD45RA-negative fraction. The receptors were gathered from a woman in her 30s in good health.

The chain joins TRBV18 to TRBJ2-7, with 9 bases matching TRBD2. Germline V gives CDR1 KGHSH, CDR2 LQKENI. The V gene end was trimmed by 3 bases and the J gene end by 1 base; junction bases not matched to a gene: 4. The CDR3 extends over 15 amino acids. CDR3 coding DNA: TGTGCCAGCTCACCCGGAGCGGGAGGTTCCTACGAGCAGTACTTC. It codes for CASSPGAGGSYEQYF. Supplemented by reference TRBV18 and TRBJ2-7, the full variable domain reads NAGVMQNPRHLVRRRGQEARLRCSPMKGHSHVYWYRQLPEEGLKFMVYLQKENIIDESGMPKERFSAEFPKEGPSILRIQQVVRGDSAAYFCASSPGAGGSYEQYFGPGTRLTVT.

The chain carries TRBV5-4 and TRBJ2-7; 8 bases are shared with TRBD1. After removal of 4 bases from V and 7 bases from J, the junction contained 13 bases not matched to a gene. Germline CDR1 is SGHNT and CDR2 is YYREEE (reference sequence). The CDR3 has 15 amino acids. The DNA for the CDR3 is TGTGCCAGCAGCGTATTTGGGACAGGCGTGGGGGAGCAGTACTTC. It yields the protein CASSVFGTGVGEQYF.

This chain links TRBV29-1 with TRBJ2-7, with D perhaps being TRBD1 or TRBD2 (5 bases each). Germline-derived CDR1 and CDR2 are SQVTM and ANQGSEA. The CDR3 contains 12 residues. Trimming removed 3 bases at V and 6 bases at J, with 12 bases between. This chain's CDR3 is CSVEQGAGEQYF. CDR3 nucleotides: TGCAGCGTTGAGCAGGGTGCGGGCGAGCAGTACTTC.

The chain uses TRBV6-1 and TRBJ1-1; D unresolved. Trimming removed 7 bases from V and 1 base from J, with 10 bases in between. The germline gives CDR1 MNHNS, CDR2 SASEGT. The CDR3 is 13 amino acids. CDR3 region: CASKRGGNTEAFF. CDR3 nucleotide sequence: TGTGCCAGCAAACGGGGAGGGAACACTGAAGCTTTCTTT.

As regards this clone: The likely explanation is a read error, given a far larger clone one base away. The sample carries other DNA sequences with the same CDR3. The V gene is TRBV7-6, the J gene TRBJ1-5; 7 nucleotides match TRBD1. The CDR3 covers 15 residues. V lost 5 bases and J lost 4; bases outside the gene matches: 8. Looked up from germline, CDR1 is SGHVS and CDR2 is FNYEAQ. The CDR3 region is CASSPGTVQNQPQHF. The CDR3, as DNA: TGTGCCAGCAGCCCCGGGACAGTGCAAAATCAGCCCCAGCATTTT.

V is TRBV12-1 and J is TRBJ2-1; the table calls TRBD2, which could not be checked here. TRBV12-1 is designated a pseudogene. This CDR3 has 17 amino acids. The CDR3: CASSSGTSGANHNEQFF. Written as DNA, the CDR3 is TGTGCCAGCAGCTCCGGGACTAGCGGGGCTAATCACAATGAGCAGTTCTTC.

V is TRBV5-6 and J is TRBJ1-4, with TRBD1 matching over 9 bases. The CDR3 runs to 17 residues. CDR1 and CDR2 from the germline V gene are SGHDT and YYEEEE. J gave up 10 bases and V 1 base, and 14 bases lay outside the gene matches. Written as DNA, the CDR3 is TGTGCCAGCAGCTTGTCGCCCACCGGGACAGGGAAGGGAAAACTGTTTTTT. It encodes CASSLSPTGTGKGKLFF.

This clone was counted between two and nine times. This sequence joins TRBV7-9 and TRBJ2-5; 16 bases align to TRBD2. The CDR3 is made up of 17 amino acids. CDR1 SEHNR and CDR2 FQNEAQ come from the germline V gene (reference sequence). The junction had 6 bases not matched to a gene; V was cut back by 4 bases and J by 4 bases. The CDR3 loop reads CASSSTGLAGGTETQYF. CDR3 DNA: TGTGCCAGCAGCTCTACGGGACTAGCGGGAGGGACAGAGACCCAGTACTTC.

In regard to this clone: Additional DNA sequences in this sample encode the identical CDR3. The DNA for the CDR3 is TGTGCCAGCAGTGAAGCAGGGGACGATGGCTACACCTTC. This encodes CASSEAGDDGYTF. The chain has TRBV6-1 and TRBJ1-2; maybe TRBD1 (5 bases). The CDR3 consists of 13 residues. Per the germline V gene, CDR1 is MNHNS and CDR2 is SASEGT. V was trimmed by 0 bases and J by 6 bases, leaving 8 bases between them.

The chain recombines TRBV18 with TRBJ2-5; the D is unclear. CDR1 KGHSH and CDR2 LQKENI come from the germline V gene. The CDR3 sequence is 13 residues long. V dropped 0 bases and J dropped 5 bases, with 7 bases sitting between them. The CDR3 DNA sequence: TGTGCCAGCTCACCACCGGGCTACGAGACCCAGTACTTC. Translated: CASSPPGYETQYF.

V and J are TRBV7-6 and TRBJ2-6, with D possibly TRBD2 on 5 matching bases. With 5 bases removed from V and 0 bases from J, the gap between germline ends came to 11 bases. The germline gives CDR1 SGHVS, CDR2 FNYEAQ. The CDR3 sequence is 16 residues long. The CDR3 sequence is CASSRTGNSGANVLTF. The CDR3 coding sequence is TGTGCCAGCAGCCGAACCGGGAACTCTGGGGCCAACGTCCTGACTTTC.

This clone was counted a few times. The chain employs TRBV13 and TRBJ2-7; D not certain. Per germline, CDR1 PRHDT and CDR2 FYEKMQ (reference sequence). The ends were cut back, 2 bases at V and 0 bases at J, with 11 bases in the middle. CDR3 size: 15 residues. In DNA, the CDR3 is TGTGCCAGCAGCTTATCTGGCGAGTCCTCCTACGAGCAGTACTTC. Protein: CASSLSGESSYEQYF.

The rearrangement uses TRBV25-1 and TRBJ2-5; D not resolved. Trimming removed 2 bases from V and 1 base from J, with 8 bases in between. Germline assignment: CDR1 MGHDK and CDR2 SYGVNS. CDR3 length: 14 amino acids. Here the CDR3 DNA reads TGTGCCAGCAGTGAACATGGGTCCCAAGAGACCCAGTACTTC. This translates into CASSEHGSQETQYF.

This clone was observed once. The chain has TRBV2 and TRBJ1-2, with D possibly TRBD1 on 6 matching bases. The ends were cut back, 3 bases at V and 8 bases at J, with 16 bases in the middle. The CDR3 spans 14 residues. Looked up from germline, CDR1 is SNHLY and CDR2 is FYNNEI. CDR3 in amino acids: CASSDEWGLEGYTF. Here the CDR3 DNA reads TGTGCCAGCAGTGATGAATGGGGGCTTGAAGGCTACACCTTC.

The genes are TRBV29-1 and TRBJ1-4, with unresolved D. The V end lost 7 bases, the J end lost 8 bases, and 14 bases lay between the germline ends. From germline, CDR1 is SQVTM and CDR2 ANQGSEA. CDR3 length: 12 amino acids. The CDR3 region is CSAAQTGEKLFF. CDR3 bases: TGCAGCGCCGCCCAGACGGGAGAAAAACTGTTTTTT.

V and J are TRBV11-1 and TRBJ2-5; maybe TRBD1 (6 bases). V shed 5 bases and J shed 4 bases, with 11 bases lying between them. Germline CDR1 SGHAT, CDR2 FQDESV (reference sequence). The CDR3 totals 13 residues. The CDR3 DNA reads TGTGCCAGCAGCGCCAACAGGGCAGAGACCCAGTACTTC. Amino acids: CASSANRAETQYF.

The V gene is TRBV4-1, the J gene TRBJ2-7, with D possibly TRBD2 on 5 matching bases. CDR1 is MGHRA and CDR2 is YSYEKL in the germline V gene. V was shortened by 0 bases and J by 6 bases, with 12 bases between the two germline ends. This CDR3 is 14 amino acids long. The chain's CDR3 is CASSQDPSGIEQYF. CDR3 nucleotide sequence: TGCGCCAGCAGCCAAGATCCCTCGGGGATCGAGCAGTACTTC.

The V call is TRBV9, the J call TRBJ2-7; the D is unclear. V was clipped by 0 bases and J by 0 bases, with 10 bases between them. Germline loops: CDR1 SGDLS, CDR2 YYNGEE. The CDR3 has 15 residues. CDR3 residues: CASSVVPGTSYEQYF. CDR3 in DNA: TGTGCCAGCAGCGTAGTTCCAGGTACCTCCTACGAGCAGTACTTC.

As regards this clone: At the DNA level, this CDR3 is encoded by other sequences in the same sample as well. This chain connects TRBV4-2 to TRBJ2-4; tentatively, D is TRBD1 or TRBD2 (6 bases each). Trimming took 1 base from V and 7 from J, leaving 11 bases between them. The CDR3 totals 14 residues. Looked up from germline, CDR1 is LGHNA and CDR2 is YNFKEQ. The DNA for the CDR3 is TGTGCCAGCAGCCAAGCACTAGGGGGGAACATTCAGTACTTC. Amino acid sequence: CASSQALGGNIQYF.

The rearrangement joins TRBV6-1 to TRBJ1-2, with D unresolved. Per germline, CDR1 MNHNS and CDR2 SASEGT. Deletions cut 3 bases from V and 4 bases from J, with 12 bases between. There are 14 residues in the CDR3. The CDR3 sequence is CASSEYWTTYGYTF. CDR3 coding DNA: TGTGCCAGCAGTGAGTATTGGACTACCTATGGCTACACCTTC.

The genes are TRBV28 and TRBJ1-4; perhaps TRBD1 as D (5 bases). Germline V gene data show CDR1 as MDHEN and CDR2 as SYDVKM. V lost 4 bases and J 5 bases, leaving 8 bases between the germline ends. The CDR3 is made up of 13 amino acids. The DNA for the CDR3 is TGTGCCAGCAGTTCGGGGCGAAATGAAAAACTGTTTTTT. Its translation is CASSSGRNEKLFF.

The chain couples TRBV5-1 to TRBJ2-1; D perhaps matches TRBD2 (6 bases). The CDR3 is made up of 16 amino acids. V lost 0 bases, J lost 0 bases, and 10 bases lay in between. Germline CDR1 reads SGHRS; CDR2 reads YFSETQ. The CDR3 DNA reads TGCGCCAGCAGCTTGGTTTACGGGGGCTCCTACAATGAGCAGTTCTTC. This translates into CASSLVYGGSYNEQFF.

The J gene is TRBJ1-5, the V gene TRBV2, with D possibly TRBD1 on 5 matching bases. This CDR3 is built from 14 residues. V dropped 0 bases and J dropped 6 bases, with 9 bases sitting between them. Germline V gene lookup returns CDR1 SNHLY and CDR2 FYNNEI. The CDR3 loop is CASSEARGFQPQHF. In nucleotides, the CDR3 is TGTGCCAGCAGTGAAGCGCGGGGGTTTCAGCCCCAGCATTTT.

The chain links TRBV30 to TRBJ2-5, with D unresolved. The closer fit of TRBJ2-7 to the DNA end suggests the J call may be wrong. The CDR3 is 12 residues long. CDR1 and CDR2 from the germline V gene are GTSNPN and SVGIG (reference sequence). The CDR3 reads CAWSRTGYEQYF. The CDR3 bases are TGTGCCTGGAGTCGAACTGGTTACGAGCAGTACTTC.

The CDR3 sequence is CASSLAGGESNEQFF. CDR3 bases: TGTGCCAGCAGCTTAGCTGGTGGGGAGAGCAATGAGCAGTTCTTC. This sequence joins TRBV7-2 and TRBJ2-1; a possible D gene is TRBD2 (5 bases). This CDR3 has 15 residues. Looked up from germline, CDR1 is SGHTA and CDR2 is FQGNSA. Trimming took off 0 bases at V and 6 bases at J, with 12 bases between the two ends.

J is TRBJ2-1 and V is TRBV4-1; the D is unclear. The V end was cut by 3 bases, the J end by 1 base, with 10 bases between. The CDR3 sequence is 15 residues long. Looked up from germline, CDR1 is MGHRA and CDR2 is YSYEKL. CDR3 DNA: TGCGCCAGCAGCCATTCCGTGCCATCCTACAATGAGCAGTTCTTC. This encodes CASSHSVPSYNEQFF.

The CDR3 DNA reads TGCGCCAGCAGCCATGACAGGGGATCCTATGGCTACACCTTC. It is translated as CASSHDRGSYGYTF. V and J are TRBV23-1 and TRBJ1-2, with TRBD1 identical over 8 bases. TRBV23-1 is designated an ORF whose function remains uncertain. The trim removed 6 bases at V and 4 bases at J, leaving 7 bases unmatched. This CDR3 is 14 amino acids long.

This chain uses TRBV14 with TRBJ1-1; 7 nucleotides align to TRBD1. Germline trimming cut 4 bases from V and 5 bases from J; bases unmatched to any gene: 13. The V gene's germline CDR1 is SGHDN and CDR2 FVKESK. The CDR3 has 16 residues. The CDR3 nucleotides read TGTGCCAGCAGCCCCCATGGGGTGCAGGGGGTGACTGAAGCTTTCTTT. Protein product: CASSPHGVQGVTEAFF.